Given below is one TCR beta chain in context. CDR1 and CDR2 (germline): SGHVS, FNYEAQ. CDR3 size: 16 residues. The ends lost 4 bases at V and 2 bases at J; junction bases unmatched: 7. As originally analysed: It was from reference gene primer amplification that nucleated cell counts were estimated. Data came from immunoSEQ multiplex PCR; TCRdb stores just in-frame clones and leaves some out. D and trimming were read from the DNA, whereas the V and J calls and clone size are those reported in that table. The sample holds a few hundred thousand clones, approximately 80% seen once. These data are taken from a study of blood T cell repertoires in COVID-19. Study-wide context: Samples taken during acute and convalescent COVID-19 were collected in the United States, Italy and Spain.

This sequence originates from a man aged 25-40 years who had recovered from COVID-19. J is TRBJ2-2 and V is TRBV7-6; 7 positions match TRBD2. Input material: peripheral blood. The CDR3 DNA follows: TGTGCCAGCAGCTCGGGAGGCCTCCTCAACACCGGGGAGCTGTTTTTT. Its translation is CASSSGGLLNTGELFF.